Each of the 5 T cell receptor beta chains below was sequenced from the same sample in a study of spatial heterogeneity in lung cancer. TCRdb re-analysed the 5' RACE reads in MiXCR, keeping a single row per CDR3 protein. This sample has about 120,000 distinct CDR3 sequences, with 12% found just once. Documented time point: blood at routine non-recurrence follow-up after resection. Frozen PBMC, nontumor lung or tumor provided whole RNA, which was sequenced unsorted. The sequences come from PBMCs, collected at follow-up. The receptors come from a male donor with early-stage non-small cell lung cancer.

This clonotype occurred a few times. The chain carries TRBV11-2 and TRBJ1-1; D is unclear. Per germline, CDR1 SGHAT and CDR2 FQNNGV. This CDR3 has 16 residues. With 5 bases removed from V and 5 bases from J, the gap between germline ends came to 21 bases. In nucleotides, the CDR3 is TGTGCCAGCAGCCCCCCCGAGGGTCGAGCTAATACTGAAGCTTTCTTT. This gives the protein CASSPPEGRANTEAFF.

This clonotype was counted only a few times. The gene calls are TRBV28 and TRBJ2-7; 9 positions agree with TRBD1. There are 13 residues in the CDR3. Germline CDR1 and CDR2: MDHEN and SYDVKM. The trim removed 6 bases at V and 4 bases at J, leaving 4 bases unmatched. This chain's CDR3 is CASSTGGGYEQYF. The CDR3 nucleotides read TGTGCCAGCAGCACAGGGGGCGGGTACGAGCAGTACTTC.

This clonotype occurred a few times. This rearrangement joins TRBV20-1 to TRBJ1-2, with TRBD1 matching over 7 bases. The CDR3 sequence is 13 residues long. Germline V gene data show CDR1 as DFQATT and CDR2 as SNEGSKA (reference sequence). After removal of 5 bases from V and 6 bases from J, the junction contained 9 bases not matched to a gene. CDR3 in DNA: TGCAGTGCTCACCACCAGACAGGGCATGGCTACACCTTC. Encoded protein: CSAHHQTGHGYTF.

The table lists this clonotype with many counts. V and J are TRBV29-1 and TRBJ2-7; 9 bases map to TRBD1. J was trimmed by 0 bases and V by 7 bases; bases with no gene match: 7. The CDR3 consists of 14 residues. In germline, CDR1 is SQVTM, CDR2 ANQGSEA. CDR3 loop: CSGLGTGSSYEQYF. CDR3 in DNA: TGCAGCGGCCTCGGGACAGGGAGCTCCTACGAGCAGTACTTC.

The CDR3 sequence: CASSFPGGLGSPLHF. CDR3 DNA sequence: TGTGCCAGCAGTTTCCCAGGGGGCCTAGGTTCACCCCTCCACTTT. This chain links TRBV28 with TRBJ1-6; 8 bases fit TRBD1. Germline V gene data show CDR1 as MDHEN and CDR2 as SYDVKM. CDR3 size: 15 residues. Unmatched junction bases numbered 7, after V lost 3 bases and J lost 9 bases.